Following are 28 T cell receptor beta chains from one sample sequenced in a study of cytotoxic CD8 clonotypes in ibrutinib-treated CLL. Sequencing was performed with immunoSEQ multiplex PCR; in TCRdb, only in-frame clones are kept and a portion is missing. Counted here are some 300,000 clones, approximately 80% occurring once; the ten biggest clones make up over 5%. The sample here was PBMCs, taken before ibrutinib treatment. Source of these receptors: a human donor with chronic lymphocytic leukemia.

The genes are TRBV19 and TRBJ2-1; D not resolved. Germline V gene sequence: CDR1 LNHDA, CDR2 SQIVND (reference sequence). This CDR3 contains 12 residues. The ends were cut back, 4 bases at V and 7 bases at J, with 8 bases in the middle. The CDR3 bases are TGTGCCAGTAGTAGGGGTTGGAATGAGCAGTTCTTC. Translated, it gives CASSRGWNEQFF.

This chain joins TRBV11-2 and TRBJ2-3; 14 bases match TRBD2. From germline, CDR1 is SGHAT and CDR2 FQNNGV. This CDR3 spans 19 amino acids. V lost 4 bases to trimming and J lost 0 bases; unmatched junction nucleotides: 9. The CDR3 loop reads CASSYRGLAGGPSTDTQYF. CDR3 sequence (DNA): TGTGCCAGCAGCTACAGAGGACTAGCGGGAGGACCTAGCACAGATACGCAGTATTTT.

Only a few counts were recorded for this clone. This chain connects TRBV4-3 to TRBJ2-7; no definite D call. CDR1 and CDR2 (germline): LGHNA, YSLEER. The germline V and J ends were trimmed by 1 base and 4 bases, with 17 bases remaining between them. The CDR3 is 16 residues long. The CDR3 spells CASSQARRPDLYEQYF. The CDR3 DNA reads TGCGCCAGCAGCCAAGCTCGTCGCCCGGATCTTTACGAGCAGTACTTC.

This chain joins TRBV25-1 and TRBJ2-2; D ambiguous. Trimming took off 5 bases at V and 5 bases at J, with 6 bases between the two ends. The CDR3 loop spans 12 amino acids. Germline CDR1 is MGHDK and CDR2 is SYGVNS. The CDR3 spells CASSIATGELFF. The CDR3 region has the DNA TGTGCCAGCAGTATTGCTACCGGGGAGCTGTTTTTT.

This clone was recorded only once. This chain joins TRBV7-2 and TRBJ2-7, with D hard to call. The CDR3 is made up of 16 amino acids. The V gene lost 3 bases and the J gene lost 3 bases, with 18 bases spanning the gap. Germline V gene data show CDR1 as SGHTA and CDR2 as FQGNSA. The CDR3 here is CASSLALWRENYEQYF. In nucleotides, the CDR3 is TGTGCCAGCAGCTTGGCCCTCTGGCGAGAGAACTACGAGCAGTACTTC.

This chain links TRBV10-3 with TRBJ2-5, with D uncertain. Germline loops: CDR1 ENHRY, CDR2 SYGVKD. This CDR3 is 12 amino acids long. V lost 3 bases and J lost 5, with 7 bases in between. CDR3 protein: CAISDPRETQYF. In nucleotides, the CDR3 is TGTGCCATCAGTGACCCAAGGGAGACCCAGTACTTC.

V is TRBV11-2 and J is TRBJ2-7; 11 nucleotides line up with TRBD2. Germline assignment: CDR1 SGHAT and CDR2 FQNNGV. Germline trimming cut 6 bases from V and 0 bases from J; bases unmatched to any gene: 7. CDR3 size: 16 residues. CDR3 sequence reads: CASRGLAGSNSYEQYF. The CDR3 DNA sequence: TGTGCCAGCAGAGGACTAGCGGGTAGTAACTCCTACGAGCAGTACTTC.

The rearrangement joins TRBV5-1 to TRBJ2-5, with 11 bases fitting TRBD1. The germline CDR1 and CDR2 sequences are SGHRS and YFSETQ. J was trimmed by 0 bases and V by 4 bases; bases with no gene match: 5. This CDR3 is built from 16 residues. The CDR3 region has the DNA TGCGCCAGCAGCCTGGGGACAGGGGGTGACCAAGAGACCCAGTACTTC. Its protein is CASSLGTGGDQETQYF.

The gene calls are TRBV7-8 and TRBJ2-5, with unresolved D. The CDR3 has 15 amino acids. V was shortened by 1 base and J by 5 bases, with 14 bases between the two germline ends. Germline CDR1 reads SGHVS; CDR2 reads FQNEAQ. The CDR3 DNA follows: TGTGCCAGCAGCTTAGAGGGAAGCTTTATGGAGACCCAGTACTTC. It is translated as CASSLEGSFMETQYF.

A few counts support this clone. The gene calls are TRBV6-5 and TRBJ1-2; weak D call: TRBD1 (6 bases). The CDR3 contains 15 residues. V was pared by 4 bases and J by 4 bases, with 16 bases between. CDR1 and CDR2 (germline): MNHEY, SVGAGI. The CDR3 spells CASSSTGGGFYGYTF. Written as DNA, the CDR3 is TGTGCCAGCAGTTCTACGGGAGGGGGGTTCTATGGCTACACCTTC.

V usage is TRBV4-2 and J usage is TRBJ2-2; 7 bases are shared with TRBD1. V lost 0 bases, J lost 5 bases, and 9 bases stayed unmatched. From germline, CDR1 is LGHNA and CDR2 YNFKEQ. The CDR3 is made up of 17 amino acids. CDR3: CASSQEKDRTWTGELFF. The CDR3 DNA follows: TGTGCCAGCAGCCAAGAGAAGGACAGGACTTGGACCGGGGAGCTGTTTTTT.

V gene TRBV4-1 combines with J gene TRBJ1-2; 9 bases fit TRBD1. This CDR3 contains 16 residues. Trimming removed 1 base from V and 5 bases from J; junction bases left unmatched: 8. Germline V gene lookup returns CDR1 MGHRA and CDR2 YSYEKL. CDR3 residues: CASSQAISGTGYGYTF. The CDR3 DNA is TGCGCCAGCAGCCAAGCAATCTCCGGGACAGGGTATGGCTACACCTTC.

This clone has only one observation. In DNA, the CDR3 is TGCGCCAGCAGCTTGGGGACTAGCGGTGACTACAATGAGCAGTTCTTC. Amino acid sequence: CASSLGTSGDYNEQFF. The V call is TRBV5-1, the J call TRBJ2-1; 10 bases map to TRBD2. This CDR3 region has 16 residues. V trimming: 0 bases; J trimming: 3 bases; junction bases outside the gene matches: 3. The germline gives CDR1 SGHRS, CDR2 YFSETQ.

This clone has only one observation. The V and J genes are TRBV29-1 and TRBJ2-7; 12 bases map to TRBD2. CDR1 SQVTM and CDR2 ANQGSEA come from the germline V gene. J lost 4 bases, V lost 1 base, and 5 bases had no gene match. This CDR3 is 15 amino acids long. CDR3 loop: CSVEASGRALYEQYF. The CDR3 DNA reads as TGCAGCGTTGAAGCTAGCGGGAGGGCCTTATACGAGCAGTACTTC.

The chain couples TRBV19 to TRBJ1-1, with 11 bases fitting TRBD1. Germline V gene sequence: CDR1 LNHDA, CDR2 SQIVND (reference sequence). There are 14 residues in the CDR3. V lost 2 bases to trimming and J lost 8 bases; unmatched junction nucleotides: 4. CDR3 loop: CASSIRRDRGEAFF. The DNA for the CDR3 is TGTGCCAGTAGTATACGACGGGACAGGGGGGAAGCTTTCTTT.

J is TRBJ1-5 and V is TRBV6-5, with D unresolved. V lost 3 bases to trimming and J lost 6 bases, with 12 bases between them. From germline, CDR1 is MNHEY and CDR2 SVGAGI. This CDR3 contains 14 residues. Written as DNA, the CDR3 is TGTGCCAGCAGTTATGAGCCTACGACTCAGCCCCAGCATTTT. Encoded protein: CASSYEPTTQPQHF.

The rearrangement uses TRBV18 and TRBJ2-7, with 8 bases lining up with TRBD1. Germline CDR1 reads KGHSH; CDR2 reads LQKENI. The CDR3 has 16 amino acids. V trimming: 2 bases; J trimming: 1 base; junction bases outside the gene matches: 7. The CDR3 region has the DNA TGTGCCAGCTCACCAGGGACAGGTGGTGGGTCCTACGAGCAGTACTTC. Its protein product is CASSPGTGGGSYEQYF.

The rearrangement uses TRBV6-1 and TRBJ2-3; D might be TRBD1 (5 bases). Trimming cost V 11 bases and J 4 bases, with 16 bases left between them. Germline V gives CDR1 MNHNS, CDR2 SASEGT. The CDR3 sequence is 13 residues long. In DNA form, the CDR3 reads TGTGCCGTCACATCACAGGCCGCAGATACGCAGTATTTT. Protein: CAVTSQAADTQYF.

This chain connects TRBV7-2 to TRBJ2-7; D possibly corresponds to TRBD2 (5 bases). Looked up from germline, CDR1 is SGHTA and CDR2 is FQGNSA. The CDR3 runs 11 residues. V shed 5 bases and J shed 9 bases, with 11 bases lying between them. The CDR3 reads CASSEGPVQYF. The CDR3, as DNA: TGTGCCAGCAGCGAGGGCCCGGTGCAGTACTTC.

The chain has TRBV29-1 and TRBJ2-7; D remains ambiguous. The germline V gene encodes CDR1 SQVTM and CDR2 ANQGSEA. The CDR3 loop spans 12 amino acids. Trimming shortened V by 1 base and J by 3 bases, and 7 bases separated the two germline ends. The CDR3 DNA is TGCAGCGTTGAAGGTGGGCGCTACGAGCAGTACTTC. It yields the protein CSVEGGRYEQYF.

This chain links TRBV9 with TRBJ2-1; D is unclear. V shed 0 bases and J shed 0 bases, with 13 bases lying between them. The length of the CDR3 is 17 residues. Germline CDR1 SGDLS, CDR2 YYNGEE. CDR3 in amino acids: CASSVALDPSSYNEQFF. The CDR3 bases are TGTGCCAGCAGCGTAGCTTTGGACCCTAGCTCCTACAATGAGCAGTTCTTC.

The chain employs TRBV5-6 and TRBJ1-2, with D possibly being TRBD1 (5 bases). The CDR3 consists of 16 residues. With 4 bases removed from V and 0 bases from J, the gap between germline ends came to 16 bases. Germline values: CDR1 SGHDT, CDR2 YYEEEE. The CDR3 coding sequence is TGTGCCAGCAGCCCGATGGGGGAGCGCACTAACTATGGCTACACCTTC. This sequence encodes CASSPMGERTNYGYTF. The full variable domain, its missing parts supplied by reference TRBV5-6 and TRBJ1-2, is DAGVTQSPTHLIKTRGQQVTLRCSPKSGHDTVSWYQQALGQGPQFIFQYYEEEERQRGNFPDRFSGHQFPNYSSELNVNALLLGDSALYLCASSPMGERTNYGYTFGSGTRLTVV.

About this clone itself: The sample holds other DNA sequences that translate to the same CDR3. The chain combines TRBV9 with TRBJ2-2; no clear D. Per germline, CDR1 SGDLS and CDR2 YYNGEE. Trimming took 0 bases from V and 5 from J, leaving 5 bases between them. The CDR3 is 13 amino acids. In DNA form, the CDR3 reads TGTGCCAGCAGCGTAGCCGGTACCGGGGAGCTGTTTTTT. Translation: CASSVAGTGELFF.

A single count supports this clone. V gene TRBV4-2 combines with J gene TRBJ1-5, with D perhaps TRBD1 (5 bases). The V and J ends lost 0 bases and 5 bases respectively, with 11 bases between them. Germline V CDR1 and CDR2: LGHNA, YNFKEQ. The CDR3 extends over 15 amino acids. The CDR3 region is CASSQDGQLDQPQHF. DNA of the CDR3: TGTGCCAGCAGCCAAGATGGACAACTCGATCAGCCCCAGCATTTT.

The CDR3 region is CASSAPTSGRAQNIQYF. The CDR3 DNA is TGTGCCAGCAGTGCCCCCACTAGCGGGAGGGCCCAAAACATTCAGTACTTC. The chain has TRBV2 and TRBJ2-4; 13 bases line up with TRBD2. The CDR3 totals 17 residues. Germline assignment: CDR1 SNHLY and CDR2 FYNNEI. V lost 4 bases, J lost 5 bases, and 8 bases stayed unmatched.

The V gene is TRBV19, the J gene TRBJ1-5; D remains unclear. The CDR3 loop spans 15 amino acids. CDR1 and CDR2 (germline): LNHDA, SQIVND (reference sequence). The V end was cut by 3 bases, the J end by 2 bases, with 11 bases between. The CDR3 DNA follows: TGTGCCAGTAGTATTGCGCAAGTCGGCAATCAGCCCCAGCATTTT. Amino acid sequence: CASSIAQVGNQPQHF.

V and J are TRBV10-1 and TRBJ2-7, with TRBD1 matching over 8 bases. Germline lookup yields CDR1 WNHNN and CDR2 SYGVQD (reference sequence). With V trimmed by 7 bases and J by 2 bases, 7 bases remained unmatched. The CDR3 has 14 amino acids. The CDR3 nucleotides read TGCGCCAGCACCCCCGGGACAGGACCCTACGAGCAGTACTTC. Translated, it gives CASTPGTGPYEQYF.

The CDR3 loop reads CASSLEAGDSTDTQYF. CDR3 DNA sequence: TGTGCCAGCAGCTTAGAGGCAGGGGATAGCACAGATACGCAGTATTTT. This chain uses TRBV7-9 with TRBJ2-3, with a weak D call TRBD1 (6 bases). CDR1 and CDR2 from the germline V gene are SEHNR and FQNEAQ (reference sequence). V dropped 1 base and J dropped 0 bases, with 11 bases sitting between them. The CDR3 extends over 16 amino acids.